This T cell receptor beta chain stems from a study of monozygotic twins with cystic fibrosis. The assay was immunoSEQ multiplex PCR, and TCRdb's table has in-frame clones only and misses some. The sample consists of over 25,000 clones, 92% of them appearing once. CDR1 is SSHAT, CDR2 FNYEAQ, per germline (reference sequence). This CDR3 region has 14 residues. V was shortened by 0 bases and J by 5 bases, with 10 bases between the two germline ends. The chain joins TRBV7-7 to TRBJ2-5, with unresolved D. The receptor comes from a girl under 10 years old with cystic fibrosis. Sequencing was performed on blood. DNA for the CDR3: TGTGCCAGCAGCTTAGCAGGGCAGCCGGAGACCCAGTACTTC. Translated: CASSLAGQPETQYF.